The subject of this entry is one T cell receptor (beta chain). The antigen this receptor binds is unknown. It has no much larger one-base neighbor in the sample; base qualities were not kept. Spanning cysteine to phenylalanine, the CDR3 consists of 14 amino acids. Only CDR3 DNA remains: 42 bases, in frame from the first base. The germline V gene (reference sequence) specifies LNHDA as CDR1 and SQIVND as CDR2. The germline V end is reduced by 10 bases and the J end by 9 bases; junction bases left unmatched: 13. The donors were healthy, HIV-negative adults who had no recently reported acute infections or vaccinations. Every donor was a Caucasian adult living in Nashville, Tennessee, USA. CD4+ T cells were enriched by magnetic negative selection; naive cells were then positively selected on CD45RA, and the negative fraction formed the memory subset. After blood collection by leukapheresis, PBMCs were isolated using Ficoll-Histopaque density gradient centrifugation and then cryopreserved in the vapor phase of liquid nitrogen. Analytical flow cytometry was used to check the purity and quantity of each magnetically sorted T cell population. Each sorted fraction had its genomic DNA isolated and then quantified by UV absorbance on a Nanodrop 2000c.

Using the deep immunoSEQ assay, multiplex PCR amplified TCR CDR3 regions from genomic DNA. Extracted genomic DNA from each cell subset was spread evenly across all wells of several immunoSEQ 96-well plates, with each plate serving as a replicate. For sorted subsets, each replicate PCR was loaded with approximately 0.2 ug genomic DNA, equivalent to some 31,000 T cell genomes. Purified libraries were measured with a Qubit 3.0 fluorometer, size-checked on a Bioanalyzer 2100, and measured again with the KAPA Library Quantification kit. Every immunoSEQ 96-well plate was sequenced on a separate single-read 150-cycle Illumina NextSeq 550 flow cell. The paper's processing steps were these. Because the immunoSEQ output held only junctional sequences and lacked quality scores, the filtering could not match the filtering applied to full-length reads. To assign V/J genes and CDR3, sequences were annotated against IMGT germline references using PyIR, a Python wrapper for IgBLAST v1.9. Reads with weak V/J assignments (E-value above 1e-6), missing CDR3, stop codons, out-of-frame junctions, or ambiguous translated residues were removed. V3J clonotypes were defined as sequences sharing the same inferred V gene, J gene, and CDR3 amino acid sequence. To compute the percentage overlap between repertoires, the number of shared unique clonotypes was divided by the size of the smaller repertoire. Repertoire richness was assessed with RTK rarefaction, the Chao1 estimator, and Recon v2.1 estimates of unobserved clonotypes. OLGA was used to compute generation probabilities for all TCRbeta clonotypes that the gDNA method yielded from a handful of donors. Sourced from immuneACCESS, this table was stored by TCRdb with only in-frame sequences that have V and J called. A share of the clones is absent; for the studies checked, an unresolved V gene accounts for under half, and the remainder has no known explanation. That table supplies the V and J calls and clone size; D and trimming were determined from the DNA. This sample lists around 1.4 million clones; 98% to 99% were detected once. The ten largest clones take up around 0.33% of the sample.

The data were taken from a study of shared clonotypes between healthy human individuals (TCRdb year 2020). For the study in its entirety: A couple of women and a few men aged 18 to 49 years were included in the cohort. Between about 0.85 and 9.5 billion PBMCs per donor were obtained by leukapheresis. Libraries were prepared and TCR repertoires were sequenced by different laboratories using diverse techniques, in order to increase sequencing depth and limit assay-specific biases. To estimate repertoire size and how much clonotype sharing occurs between individuals, the study deeply sequenced the blood TCR repertoires of several healthy adults. For each donor, CD4 naive and CD4 memory were each given three plates, CD8 naive was given two plates, and CD8 memory was given one plate.

Study-wide findings and limitations: Because the study included a small number of donors, the genetic and exposure-history diversity represented was limited. Sampling was restricted to blood, and TCR repertoires in tissue are likely to differ from TCR repertoires in blood. Even with the large sequencing depth, rarefaction of the sorted-subset datasets indicated that sequencing was incomplete. Pairwise subsampling led to the expectation that sequencing depth would affect the degree of clonotype sharing among donors. Estimated clonotype richness was generally larger for naive than for memory subsets. Across several donors, about 5.2% of naive CD4, 3% to 4% of naive CD8, under 2.5% of memory CD4, and 0.3% to 0.45% of memory CD8 clonotypes were shared. Compared with non-shared clonotypes, clonotypes shared by all four sorted-subset donors had higher generation probabilities.

The source material was naive CD4+ T cells sorted from blood. The label giving this sample's cell subset or site can be read as: CD45RA+ positively selected. The origin of this receptor is a man younger than 45 in good health. This sequence uses TRBV19 and TRBJ1-5, and 9 junction bases match TRBD1. The nucleotide sequence reads as follows: TGTGCCACTGAACAGGGGGCCCGATCTGGGCCCCAGCATTTT. It is translated as CATEQGARSGPQHF.